This record covers a single TCR beta chain. Its antigen is not identified. Patients were ineligible given autoimmune disease history or systemic immunosuppression. The entry originates in a study of OX40 agonist ivuxolimab in advanced cancers. Study at large: A mean age of approximately 60 years, range roughly 23 to 85, was recorded, and over 65% were male. Partial responses were seen in three patients, one with hepatocellular carcinoma and two with cutaneous melanoma.

Study outcomes and limitations: The CD4+ and CD8+ T cells in the blood had expanded clonally by week 6 at 0.1 to 3.0 mg/kg.

Germline V gene sequence: CDR1 LNHNV, CDR2 YYDKDF (reference sequence). The germline V and J ends were trimmed by 5 bases and 0 bases, with 15 bases remaining between them. The CDR3 contains 16 residues. Repertoires were generated with immunoSEQ multiplex PCR, while TCRdb's copy carries only in-frame clones and drops some. The repertoire holds 71,000 or so clones, with 70% to 90% as singletons. J is TRBJ2-3 and V is TRBV15; D is possibly TRBD1 (8 bases). The specimen was CD4+ or CD8+ T cells sorted from blood, collected in a trial of the OX40 agonist ivuxolimab. The TCR originated in an adult with an advanced solid tumor such as melanoma, head and neck, liver or kidney cancer. The CDR3 loop is CATSDDRGGSTDTQYF. The CDR3 DNA follows: TGTGCCACCAGCGATGACAGGGGAGGGAGCACAGATACGCAGTATTTT.